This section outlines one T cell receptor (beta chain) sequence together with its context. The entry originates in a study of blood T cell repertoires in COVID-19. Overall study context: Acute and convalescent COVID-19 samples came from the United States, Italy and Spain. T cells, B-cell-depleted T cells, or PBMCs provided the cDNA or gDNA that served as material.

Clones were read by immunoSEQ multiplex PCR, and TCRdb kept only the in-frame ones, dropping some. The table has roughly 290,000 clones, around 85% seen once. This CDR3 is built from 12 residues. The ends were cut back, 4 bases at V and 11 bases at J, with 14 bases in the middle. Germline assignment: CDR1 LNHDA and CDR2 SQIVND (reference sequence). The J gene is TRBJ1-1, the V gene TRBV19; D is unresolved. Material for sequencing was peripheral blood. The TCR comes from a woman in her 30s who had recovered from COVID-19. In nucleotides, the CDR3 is TGTGCCAGTAGTAACTTTGGAGCGGGTGCTTTCTTT. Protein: CASSNFGAGAFF.